The present entry profiles one T cell receptor beta chain with its context. This entry comes from a study of T cell responses to AZD1222 COVID-19 vaccine. Germline CDR1 GTSNPN, CDR2 SVGIG (reference sequence). The V and J ends lost 5 bases and 4 bases respectively, with 20 bases between them. The CDR3 loop spans 15 amino acids. Repertoires were generated with immunoSEQ multiplex PCR, while TCRdb's copy carries only in-frame clones and drops some. The table has some 81,000 clones, approximately 90% seen once. The clonotype was recovered from an adult who received the AZD1222 COVID-19 vaccine. The J gene is TRBJ1-2, the V gene TRBV30, with D possibly being TRBD1 (6 bases). Sequences were derived from peripheral blood, sampled 28 days after the second AZD1222 dose. CDR3 DNA: TGTGCCTGGGGGAAGCGTGACGGACAGTTCTATGGCTACACCTTC. It translates to CAWGKRDGQFYGYTF.